This T cell receptor beta chain was captured by sequencing in a study of Ad26.COV2.S vaccination and SARS-CoV-2 variants. Overall study context: The donor was enrolled in the Ad26.COV2.S arm of the COV1001 trial. Regarding the study as a whole: Vaccinees and placebo recipients showed similar non-spike TCR breadth.

The data were produced by immunoSEQ multiplex PCR, yet TCRdb's version contains in-frame clones alone and is incomplete. The data show 300,000 to 350,000 clones, with around four fifths seen just once and 2% to 2.5% held by the top ten. CDR1 and CDR2 (germline): SGDLS, YYNGEE. The CDR3 is 15 amino acids. The J segment lost 5 bases and the V segment lost 2 bases, leaving 5 bases of the junction unmatched. As regards this clone: Its cognate antigen is unknown.

The treatment: some 20 received Ad26.COV2.S at low or high dose, single or two shots; several received placebo; per-sample allocation not given. Day 63 after the first vaccine or placebo injection was the time point for sampling. The specimen was peripheral blood, collected in a trial of Ad26.COV2.S vaccine versus placebo. The clonotype originates from a person between 18 and 59 years old who received the Ad26.COV2.S COVID-19 vaccine or a placebo. The genes are TRBV9 and TRBJ1-2, with 11 nucleotides matching TRBD1. The DNA of the CDR3 is TGTGCCAGCAGCGTCTCCGGGACAGGGGGATATGGCTACACCTTC. This encodes CASSVSGTGGYGYTF.